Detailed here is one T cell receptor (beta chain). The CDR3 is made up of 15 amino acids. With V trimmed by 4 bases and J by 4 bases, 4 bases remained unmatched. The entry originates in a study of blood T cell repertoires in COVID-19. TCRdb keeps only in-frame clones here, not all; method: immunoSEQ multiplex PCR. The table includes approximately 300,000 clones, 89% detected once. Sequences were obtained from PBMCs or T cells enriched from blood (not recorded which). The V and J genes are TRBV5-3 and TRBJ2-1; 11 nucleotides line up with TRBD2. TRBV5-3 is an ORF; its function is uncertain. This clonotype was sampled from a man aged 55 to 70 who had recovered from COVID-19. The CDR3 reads CARSPGLAGYNEQFF. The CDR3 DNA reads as TGTGCCAGAAGCCCCGGACTAGCGGGTTACAATGAGCAGTTCTTC.